The clone carrying this T cell receptor (beta chain) was seen a handful of times. Tregs were sorted as CD4+CD25+CD127-/low cells. The TRBV12-4/TRBJ1-2 clonotypes were amplified using barcode primers with ligated adaptors. TCRdb itself ran the multiplex PCR reads through MiXCR, one entry per CDR3 protein. The data contain roughly 2,300 distinct CDR3 sequences, approximately 1% of them singletons. The CDR3 sequence is 14 residues long. V dropped 7 bases and J dropped 2; count of bases not matched to a gene: 7. The sequenced material came from tumor-infiltrating Tregs sorted from the breast tumor. The chain carries TRBV12-3 or TRBV12-4 and TRBJ1-2; TRBD1 matches at 7 bases. The TCR sequence derives from a female donor with breast cancer. This CDR3 reads CASTPDRLNYGYTF. The CDR3 DNA reads as TGTGCCAGCACCCCGGACAGGCTGAACTATGGCTACACCTTC.